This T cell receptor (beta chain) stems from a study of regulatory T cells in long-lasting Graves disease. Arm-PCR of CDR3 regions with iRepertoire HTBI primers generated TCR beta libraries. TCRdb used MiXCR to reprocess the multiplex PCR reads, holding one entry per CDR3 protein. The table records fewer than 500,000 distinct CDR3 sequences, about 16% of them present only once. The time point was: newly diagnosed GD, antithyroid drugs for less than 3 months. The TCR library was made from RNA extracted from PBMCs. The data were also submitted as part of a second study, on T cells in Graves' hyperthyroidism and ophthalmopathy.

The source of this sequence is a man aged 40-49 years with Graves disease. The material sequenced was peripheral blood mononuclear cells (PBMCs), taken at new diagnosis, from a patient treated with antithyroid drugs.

CDR3 in amino acids: CASDKDRAGQPQHF. In nucleotides, the CDR3 is TGTGCCAGCGATAAAGACAGGGCGGGTCAGCCCCAGCATTTT. The V gene is TRBV27, the J gene TRBJ1-5; 7 bases map to TRBD1. CDR3 length: 14 residues. The J segment lost 6 bases and the V segment lost 8 bases, leaving 10 bases of the junction unmatched. CDR1 is MNHEY, CDR2 SMNVEV, per germline (reference sequence).